This TCR beta chain was recorded in a study of T cell responses to AZD1222 COVID-19 vaccine (dated by TCRdb to the early 2020s). About the investigation overall: AZD1222 recipients with second doses at about 4 weeks or about 12 weeks were pooled, because spike-specific TCR depth and breadth did not differ between schedules. A total of about 230 trial participants underwent TCR sequencing, of whom around 200 received two doses of AZD1222 and 26 received two doses of the MenACWY control vaccine. Trial participants were enrolled by age into 18-55, 56-69 and 70-plus year subgroups, with roughly 150, 30 and 60 TCR-sequenced participants respectively.

Overall study outcomes, separate from this receptor: After two AZD1222 doses, both the breadth and the depth of spike-specific TCRs were significantly higher than at day 0 and than in MenACWY recipients. CD4 TCRs associated with the vaccine covered the entire spike protein, and the dominant responses were in regions 160-218 and 743-854. Because no samples from the day 14 peak response were available, repertoires could be characterized only after the peak T cell response. Only a handful of AZD1222 recipients were SARS-CoV-2 seropositive at baseline, limiting conclusions about previously exposed vaccinees. Participants were mostly white British and included more females than males, and it was suggested by the authors that clonal diversity may have been underestimated. The 56-69-year group was small, and its depth increase did not reach significance, likely because of low power. Epitopes outside the regions mutated in the B.1.351 and B.1.1.7 variants were reportedly recognized by nearly half of the unique spike-specific TCRs.

This sample's time point label indicates: baseline before first vaccination. The vaccinee samples were drawn from two UK trials, COV001 and COV002, one of which was a single-blind randomized controlled phase 2/3 trial testing AZD1222 (ChAdOx1 nCoV-19) in healthy adults. Trial participant PBMC samples were collected at day 0 and day 28 after the second dose for TCRbeta chain sequencing. Remarks on this clone: Its antigen target is currently unknown. No quality values exist for individual bases; no much larger clone is one base distant.

The CDR3 numbers 14 residues from cysteine through phenylalanine. The retained sequence is limited to the CDR3, 42 bases, with the frame set at the first base. Taken from the germline V gene, the CDR1 and CDR2 loops are SGHRS and YFSETQ. Germline trimming amounts to 4 bases on V and 0 bases on J, with 4 as the count of junction bases outside the gene matches. The CDR3 regions of human TCRbeta chains were analyzed by immunosequencing. As for how the authors treated the data: Repertoire TCRs were matched against a reference library of SARS-CoV-2-specific TCRs generated with the MIRA antigen-specificity platform. Breadth was defined as the fraction of unique TCRs that were SARS-CoV-2-associated. Depth was defined as the fraction of total T cells that were SARS-CoV-2-associated. Using the MIRA data, each spike-specific TCR was assigned both to the spike region to which the TCR was reactive and to a CD4 or CD8 class. Log10-transformed breadth and depth values were compared by one-way ANOVA with Sidak's multiple comparisons tests. TCRdb limited this immuneACCESS table to in-frame rearrangements with V and J called. A share of clones is missing; checked studies link under half to unresolved V genes, and the rest is unexplained. That table gives V, J and clone size, and the DNA gave D and trimming. The sample table lists 140,000 to 150,000 clones, 93% of them with a count of one. The ten biggest clones cover less than 6.5% of the sample.

The receptor comes from an adult in good health. The specimen was peripheral blood, collected on day 0 of AZD1222 vaccination. The chain couples TRBV5-1 to TRBJ2-7, and TRBD1 aligns with 7 junction nucleotides. The sequenced DNA is TGCGCCAGCAGCCAGGGACAGCGCTCCTACGAGCAGTACTTC. The resulting protein is CASSQGQRSYEQYF.